This TCR beta chain was captured in a study of OX40 agonist ivuxolimab in advanced cancers. In the study overall: Males comprised 70% to 85% of the group, whose mean age was approximately 61 years (range roughly 20 to 90).

This CDR3 has 15 amino acids. CDR1 is SGHNT, CDR2 YYREEE, per germline (reference sequence). V was trimmed by 2 bases and J by 0 bases, leaving 8 bases between them. Sequencing was performed with immunoSEQ multiplex PCR; in TCRdb, only in-frame clones are kept and a portion is missing. The table shows tens of thousands of clones, with about 81% occurring only once. The gene calls are TRBV5-4 and TRBJ2-2; D possibly corresponds to TRBD1 (6 bases). This TCR was sampled from an adult with an advanced solid tumor such as melanoma, head and neck, liver or kidney cancer. The sample in question was CD4+ or CD8+ T cells sorted from blood, obtained in a trial of the OX40 agonist ivuxolimab. The CDR3 reads CASSLGGSNTGELFF. The CDR3 bases are TGTGCCAGCAGCTTAGGGGGTTCGAACACCGGGGAGCTGTTTTTT.